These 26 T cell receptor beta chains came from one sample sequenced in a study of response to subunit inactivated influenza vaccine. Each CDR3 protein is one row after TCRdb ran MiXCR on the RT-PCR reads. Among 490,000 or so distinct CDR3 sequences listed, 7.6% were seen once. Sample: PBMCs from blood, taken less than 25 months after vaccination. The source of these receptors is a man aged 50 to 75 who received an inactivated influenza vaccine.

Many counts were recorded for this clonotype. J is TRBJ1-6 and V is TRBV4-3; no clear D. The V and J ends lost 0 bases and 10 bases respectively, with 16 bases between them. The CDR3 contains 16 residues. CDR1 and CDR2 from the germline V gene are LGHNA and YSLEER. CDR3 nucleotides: TGCGCCAGCAGCCAAGATTATTCCGGGGATCGCTCACCCCTCCACTTT. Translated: CASSQDYSGDRSPLHF.

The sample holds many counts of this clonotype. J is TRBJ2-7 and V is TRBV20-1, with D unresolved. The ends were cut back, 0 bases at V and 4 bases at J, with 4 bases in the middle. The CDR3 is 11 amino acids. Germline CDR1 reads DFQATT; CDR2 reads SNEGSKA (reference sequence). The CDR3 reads CSARDMYEQYF. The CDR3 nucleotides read TGCAGTGCTAGAGATATGTACGAGCAGTACTTC.

The CDR3 DNA is TGTGCCAGCAGCCAAATTGGGACAGGGGCAGATACGCAGTATTTT. It translates to CASSQIGTGADTQYF. The rearrangement uses TRBV7-9 and TRBJ2-3; 10 bases fit TRBD1. The CDR3 length is 15 residues. The germline V gene has CDR1 SEHNR and CDR2 FQNEAQ (reference sequence). Trimming cost V 5 bases and J 4 bases; bases outside gene matches: 6.

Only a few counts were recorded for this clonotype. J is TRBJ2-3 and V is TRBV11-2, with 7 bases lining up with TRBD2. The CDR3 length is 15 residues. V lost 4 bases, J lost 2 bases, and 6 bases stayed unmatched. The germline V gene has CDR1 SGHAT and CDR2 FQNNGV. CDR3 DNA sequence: TGTGCCAGCAGCTCCCCGGGACTAATCACAGATACGCAGTATTTT. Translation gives CASSSPGLITDTQYF.

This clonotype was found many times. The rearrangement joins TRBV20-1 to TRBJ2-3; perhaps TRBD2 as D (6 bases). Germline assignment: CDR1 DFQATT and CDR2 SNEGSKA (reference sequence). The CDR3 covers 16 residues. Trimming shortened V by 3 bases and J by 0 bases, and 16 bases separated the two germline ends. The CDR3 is CSASPRLVTSTDTQYF. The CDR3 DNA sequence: TGCAGTGCTAGCCCCCGACTAGTGACTAGCACAGATACGCAGTATTTT.

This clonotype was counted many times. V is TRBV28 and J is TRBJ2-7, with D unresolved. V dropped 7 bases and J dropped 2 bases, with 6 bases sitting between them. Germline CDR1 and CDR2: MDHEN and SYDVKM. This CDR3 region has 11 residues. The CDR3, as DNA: TGTGCCAGCAACAGAGCCTACGAGCAGTACTTC. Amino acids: CASNRAYEQYF.

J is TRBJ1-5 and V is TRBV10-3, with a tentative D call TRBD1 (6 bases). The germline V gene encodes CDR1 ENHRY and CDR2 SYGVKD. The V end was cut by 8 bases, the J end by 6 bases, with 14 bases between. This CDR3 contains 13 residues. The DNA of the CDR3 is TGTGCCATCCAGCAGGGGACTGGTCAGCCCCAGCATTTT. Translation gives CAIQQGTGQPQHF.

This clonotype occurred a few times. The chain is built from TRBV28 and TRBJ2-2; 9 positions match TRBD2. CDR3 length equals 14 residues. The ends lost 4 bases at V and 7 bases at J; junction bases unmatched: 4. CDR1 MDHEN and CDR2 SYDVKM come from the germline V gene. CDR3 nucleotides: TGTGCCAGCAGTTCGCGGGGGGGGATCGGGGAGCTGTTTTTT. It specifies CASSSRGGIGELFF.

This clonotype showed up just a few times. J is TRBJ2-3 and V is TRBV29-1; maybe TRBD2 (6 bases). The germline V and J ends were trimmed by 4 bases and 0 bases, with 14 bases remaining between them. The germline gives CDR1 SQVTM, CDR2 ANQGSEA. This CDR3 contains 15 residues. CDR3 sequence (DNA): TGCAGCGTTGCCCTGGTTAGCGGTAGCACAGATACGCAGTATTTT. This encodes CSVALVSGSTDTQYF.

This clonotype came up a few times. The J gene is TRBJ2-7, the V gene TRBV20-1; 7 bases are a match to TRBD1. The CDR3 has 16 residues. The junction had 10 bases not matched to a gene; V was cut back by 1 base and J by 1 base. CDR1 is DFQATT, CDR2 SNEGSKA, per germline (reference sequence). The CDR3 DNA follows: TGCAGTGCTAGAGGATCGGGTTGGGACAGATCCTACGAGCAGTACTTC. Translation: CSARGSGWDRSYEQYF.

CDR3 region: CASSQDLTGGPLGRGYEQYF. DNA for the CDR3: TGTGCCAGCAGCCAAGATCTGACGGGGGGGCCCCTGGGCCGGGGGTACGAGCAGTACTTC. V gene TRBV4-2 combines with J gene TRBJ2-7, with 8 bases matching TRBD2. The CDR3 spans 20 residues. From germline, CDR1 is LGHNA and CDR2 YNFKEQ. V was clipped by 0 bases and J by 4 bases; unmatched bases: 20.

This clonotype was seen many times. The chain's CDR3 is CASSFTGKGNYGYTF. The CDR3 nucleotides read TGTGCCAGCAGTTTCACCGGGAAAGGAAACTATGGCTACACCTTC. V and J are TRBV12-3 or TRBV12-4 and TRBJ1-2; D is unclear. The CDR3 sequence is 15 residues long. V was trimmed by 3 bases and J by 2 bases, leaving 13 bases between them.

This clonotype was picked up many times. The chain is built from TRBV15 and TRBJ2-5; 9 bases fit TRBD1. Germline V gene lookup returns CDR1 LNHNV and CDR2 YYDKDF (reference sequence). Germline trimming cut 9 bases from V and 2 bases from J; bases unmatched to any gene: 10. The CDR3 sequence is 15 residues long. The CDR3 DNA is TGTGCCACTTCGCCCGGGACAGGGATTCAAGAGACCCAGTACTTC. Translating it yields CATSPGTGIQETQYF.

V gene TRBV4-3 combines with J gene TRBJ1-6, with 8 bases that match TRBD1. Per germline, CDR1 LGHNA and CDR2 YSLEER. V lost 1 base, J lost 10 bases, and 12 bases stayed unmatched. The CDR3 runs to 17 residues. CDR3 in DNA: TGCGCCAGCAGCCAAGGGTTCCCCGGACAGGGTGGCTCACCCCTCCACTTT. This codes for CASSQGFPGQGGSPLHF.

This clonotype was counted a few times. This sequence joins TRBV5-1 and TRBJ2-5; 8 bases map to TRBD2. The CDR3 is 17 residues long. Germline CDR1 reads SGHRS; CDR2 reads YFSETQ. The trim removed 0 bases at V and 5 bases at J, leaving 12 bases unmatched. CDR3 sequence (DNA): TGCGCCAGCAGCTTGGTTATTAGCGGGATTTTGGTGGAGACCCAGTACTTC. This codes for CASSLVISGILVETQYF. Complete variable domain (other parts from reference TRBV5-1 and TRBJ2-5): KAGVTQTPRYLIKTRGQQVTLSCSPISGHRSVSWYQQTPGQGLQFLFEYFSETQRNKGNFPGRFSGRQFSNSRSEMNVSTLELGDSALYLCASSLVISGILVETQYFGPGTRLLVL.

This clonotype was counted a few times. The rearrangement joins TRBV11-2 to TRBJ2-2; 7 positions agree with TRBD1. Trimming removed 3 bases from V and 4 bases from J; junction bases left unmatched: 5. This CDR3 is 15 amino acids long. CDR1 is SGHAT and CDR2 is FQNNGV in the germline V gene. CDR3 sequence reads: CASSFKGAATGELFF. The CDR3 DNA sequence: TGTGCCAGCAGCTTCAAGGGGGCCGCCACCGGGGAGCTGTTTTTT.

The CDR3 DNA reads TGTGCCAGTAGTACCCCCGGGACAGGGGCTACCTACGAGCAGTACTTC. Translating gives CASSTPGTGATYEQYF. This sequence joins TRBV19 and TRBJ2-7; 10 bases fit TRBD1. Germline CDR1 is LNHDA and CDR2 is SQIVND (reference sequence). CDR3 length: 16 residues. V lost 4 bases and J lost 2; bases outside the gene matches: 8.

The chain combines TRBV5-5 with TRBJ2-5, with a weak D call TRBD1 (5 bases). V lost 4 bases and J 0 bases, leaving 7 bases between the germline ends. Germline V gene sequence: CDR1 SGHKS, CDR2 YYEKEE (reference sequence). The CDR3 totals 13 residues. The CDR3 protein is CASSAGNQETQYF. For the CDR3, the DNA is TGTGCCAGCAGCGCAGGGAACCAAGAGACCCAGTACTTC.

CDR3 sequence (DNA): TGTGCCAGCAGCGTGTCCCGGGACGGTTTGTACTTC. It encodes CASSVSRDGLYF. J is TRBJ2-7 and V is TRBV14; either TRBD1 or TRBD2 may supply D (5 bases each). The V end was cut by 5 bases, the J end by 12 bases, with 17 bases between. The germline V gene encodes CDR1 SGHDN and CDR2 FVKESK. This CDR3 spans 12 amino acids.

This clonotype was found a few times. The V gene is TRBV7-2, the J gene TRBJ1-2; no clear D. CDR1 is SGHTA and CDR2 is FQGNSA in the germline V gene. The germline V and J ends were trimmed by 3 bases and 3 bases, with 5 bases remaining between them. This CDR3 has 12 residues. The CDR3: CASSFPDYGYTF. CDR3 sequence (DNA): TGTGCCAGCAGCTTTCCTGACTATGGCTACACCTTC. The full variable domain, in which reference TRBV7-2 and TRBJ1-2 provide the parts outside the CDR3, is GAGVSQSPSNKVTEKGKDVELRCDPISGHTALYWYRQSLGQGLEFLIYFQGNSAPDKSGLPSDRFSAERTGGSVSTLTIQRTQQEDSAVYLCASSFPDYGYTFGSGTRLTVV.

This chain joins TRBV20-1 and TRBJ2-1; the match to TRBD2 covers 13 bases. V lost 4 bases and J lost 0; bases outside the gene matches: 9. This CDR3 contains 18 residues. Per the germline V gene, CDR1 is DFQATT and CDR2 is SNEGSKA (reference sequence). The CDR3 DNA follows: TGCAGTGCTAAGAATTGGGGACTAGCGGGGAGCTCCTACAATGAGCAGTTCTTC. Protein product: CSAKNWGLAGSSYNEQFF.

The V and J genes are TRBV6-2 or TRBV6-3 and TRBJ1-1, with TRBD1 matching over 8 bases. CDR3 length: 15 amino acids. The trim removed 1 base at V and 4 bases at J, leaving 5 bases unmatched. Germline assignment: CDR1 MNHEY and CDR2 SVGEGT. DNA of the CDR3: TGTGCCAGCAGTTACTACCGACAGGGGCCCACTGAAGCTTTCTTT. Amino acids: CASSYYRQGPTEAFF.

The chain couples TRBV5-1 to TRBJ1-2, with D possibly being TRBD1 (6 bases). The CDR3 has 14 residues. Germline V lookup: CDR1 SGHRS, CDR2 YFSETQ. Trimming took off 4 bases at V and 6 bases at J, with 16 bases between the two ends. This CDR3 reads CASSGTGPRDGYTF. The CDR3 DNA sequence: TGCGCCAGCAGCGGTACAGGGCCTCGGGATGGCTACACCTTC.

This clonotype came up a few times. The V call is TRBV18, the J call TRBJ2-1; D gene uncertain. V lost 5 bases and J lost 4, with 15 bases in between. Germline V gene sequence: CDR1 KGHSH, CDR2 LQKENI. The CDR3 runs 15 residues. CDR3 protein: CASSSIPDGYNEQFF. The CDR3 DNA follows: TGTGCCAGCTCATCTATACCAGACGGGTACAATGAGCAGTTCTTC.

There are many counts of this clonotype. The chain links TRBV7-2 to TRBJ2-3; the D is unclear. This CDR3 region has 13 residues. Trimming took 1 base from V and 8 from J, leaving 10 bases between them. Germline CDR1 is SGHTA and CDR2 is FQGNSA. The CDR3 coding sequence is TGTGCCAGCAGCTTAGACCCGGTGGGTACGCAGTATTTT. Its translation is CASSLDPVGTQYF.

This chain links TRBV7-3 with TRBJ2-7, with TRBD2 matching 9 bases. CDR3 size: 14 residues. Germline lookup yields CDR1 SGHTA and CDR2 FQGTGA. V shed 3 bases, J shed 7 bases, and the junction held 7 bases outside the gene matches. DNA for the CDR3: TGTGCCAGCAGCTTCTCAATAGCGGGAGATGAGCAGTACTTC. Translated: CASSFSIAGDEQYF.